This record concerns one TCR beta chain sequence. The antigen remains unidentified. Germline V gives CDR1 MDHEN, CDR2 SYDVKM. This CDR3 contains 14 residues. The source of the sample is a study of monozygotic twins with inflammatory bowel disease. Broader study findings: The analysis yielded no support for one strong signal or clonotype associated with IBD. Among IBD patients, TCRbeta diversity (inverse Simpson) was lower than in healthy co-twins.

A total RNA quantity of roughly 3,300 ng went into each TCR library. cDNA encoding TCRalpha and TCRbeta underwent two nested PCRs of roughly 16 and 10 cycles, each of which was followed by bead purification. From its re-call of the 5' RACE reads, TCRdb lists each CDR3 protein once, without DNA. In total, the table holds roughly 160,000 distinct CDR3 sequences. The sequenced sample was blood. This TCR came from a human donor with ulcerative colitis or Crohn's disease, or a healthy co-twin of an affected twin (not recorded which). V usage is TRBV28 and J usage is TRBJ1-5. CDR3 sequence: CASSLGGEVQPQHF.